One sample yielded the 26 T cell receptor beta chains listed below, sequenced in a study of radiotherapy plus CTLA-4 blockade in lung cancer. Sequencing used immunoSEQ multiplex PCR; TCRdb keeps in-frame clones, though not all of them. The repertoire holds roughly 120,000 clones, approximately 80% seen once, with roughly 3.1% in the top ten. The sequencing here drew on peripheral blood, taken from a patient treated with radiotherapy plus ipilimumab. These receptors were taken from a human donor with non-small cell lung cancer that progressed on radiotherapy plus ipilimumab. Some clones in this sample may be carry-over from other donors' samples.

CDR3 in DNA: TGTGCCATCAGTGAAGGCGTCCCCGGGGAGCTGTTTTTT. Translated, it gives CAISEGVPGELFF. The J gene is TRBJ2-2, the V gene TRBV10-3; D gene uncertain. Germline assignment: CDR1 ENHRY and CDR2 SYGVKD. The CDR3 sequence is 13 residues long. Deletions cut 3 bases from V and 6 bases from J, with 8 bases between.

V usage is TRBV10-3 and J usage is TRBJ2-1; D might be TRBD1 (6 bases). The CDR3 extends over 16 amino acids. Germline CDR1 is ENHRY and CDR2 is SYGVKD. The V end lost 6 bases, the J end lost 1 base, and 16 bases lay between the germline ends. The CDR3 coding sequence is TGTGCCATCAGATCCACGGGGACACGATCCTACAATGAGCAGTTCTTC. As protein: CAIRSTGTRSYNEQFF.

The CDR3 sequence: CASSFQGSDTEAFF. CDR3 DNA: TGTGCCAGCTCATTTCAGGGATCCGACACTGAAGCTTTCTTT. This chain joins TRBV18 and TRBJ1-1, with D perhaps TRBD1 (5 bases). The CDR3 loop spans 14 amino acids. CDR1 is KGHSH, CDR2 LQKENI, per germline. Trimming took off 5 bases at V and 3 bases at J, with 13 bases between the two ends.

CDR3 sequence (DNA): TGCGCCAGCAGCCAAGACGTTGTCAGCAGCTCCTATAATTCACCCCTCCACTTT. Translated, it gives CASSQDVVSSSYNSPLHF. The J gene is TRBJ1-6, the V gene TRBV4-3; D remains ambiguous. Germline V gene sequence: CDR1 LGHNA, CDR2 YSLEER. The CDR3 is 18 residues long. Trimming removed 0 bases from V and 0 bases from J, with 12 bases in between.

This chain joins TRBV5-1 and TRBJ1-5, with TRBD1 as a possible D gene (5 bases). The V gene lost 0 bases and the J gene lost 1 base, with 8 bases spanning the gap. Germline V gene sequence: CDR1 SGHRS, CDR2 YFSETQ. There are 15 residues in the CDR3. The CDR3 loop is CASSLDEGSNQPQHF. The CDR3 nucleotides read TGCGCCAGCAGCTTGGATGAGGGGAGCAATCAGCCCCAGCATTTT. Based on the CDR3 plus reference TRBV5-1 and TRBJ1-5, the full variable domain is KAGVTQTPRYLIKTRGQQVTLSCSPISGHRSVSWYQQTPGQGLQFLFEYFSETQRNKGNFPGRFSGRQFSNSRSEMNVSTLELGDSALYLCASSLDEGSNQPQHFGDGTRLSIL.

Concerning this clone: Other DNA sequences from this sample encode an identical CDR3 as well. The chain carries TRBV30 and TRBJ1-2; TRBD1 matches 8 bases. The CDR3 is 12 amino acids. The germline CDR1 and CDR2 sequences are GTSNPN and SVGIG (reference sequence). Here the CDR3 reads CAFNRGRGGYTF. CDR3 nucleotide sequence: TGTGCATTCAACAGGGGGAGGGGGGGCTACACCTTC.

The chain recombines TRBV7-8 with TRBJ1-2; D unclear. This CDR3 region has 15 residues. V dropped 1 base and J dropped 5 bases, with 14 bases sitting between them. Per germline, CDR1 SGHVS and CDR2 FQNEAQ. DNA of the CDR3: TGTGCCAGCAGCTTAGAAGGGCAGACCTTGTATGGCTACACCTTC. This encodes CASSLEGQTLYGYTF.

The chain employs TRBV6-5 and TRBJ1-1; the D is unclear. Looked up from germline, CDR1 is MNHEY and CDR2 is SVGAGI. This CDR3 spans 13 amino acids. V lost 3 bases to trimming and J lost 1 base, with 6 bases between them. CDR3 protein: CASSYSANTEAFF. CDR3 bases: TGTGCCAGCAGTTATTCAGCGAACACTGAAGCTTTCTTT.

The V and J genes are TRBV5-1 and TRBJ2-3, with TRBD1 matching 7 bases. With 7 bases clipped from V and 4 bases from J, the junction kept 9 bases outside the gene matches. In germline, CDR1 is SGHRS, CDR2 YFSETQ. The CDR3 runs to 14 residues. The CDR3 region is CASRLRQGADTQYF. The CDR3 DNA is TGCGCCAGCCGACTCAGACAGGGCGCAGATACGCAGTATTTT. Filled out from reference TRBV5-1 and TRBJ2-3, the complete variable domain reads KAGVTQTPRYLIKTRGQQVTLSCSPISGHRSVSWYQQTPGQGLQFLFEYFSETQRNKGNFPGRFSGRQFSNSRSEMNVSTLELGDSALYLCASRLRQGADTQYFGPGTRLTVL.

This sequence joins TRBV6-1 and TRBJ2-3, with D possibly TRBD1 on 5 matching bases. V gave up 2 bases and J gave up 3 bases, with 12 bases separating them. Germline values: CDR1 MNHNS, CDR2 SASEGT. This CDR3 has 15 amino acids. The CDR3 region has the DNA TGTGCCAGCAGTGAATTCCAGGGTGGGACAGATACGCAGTATTTT. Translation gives CASSEFQGGTDTQYF.

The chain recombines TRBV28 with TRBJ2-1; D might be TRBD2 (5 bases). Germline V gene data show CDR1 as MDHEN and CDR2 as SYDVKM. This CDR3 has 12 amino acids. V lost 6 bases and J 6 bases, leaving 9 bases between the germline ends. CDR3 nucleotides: TGTGCCAGCAGGGAGAGCGGCAATGAGCAGTTCTTC. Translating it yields CASRESGNEQFF.

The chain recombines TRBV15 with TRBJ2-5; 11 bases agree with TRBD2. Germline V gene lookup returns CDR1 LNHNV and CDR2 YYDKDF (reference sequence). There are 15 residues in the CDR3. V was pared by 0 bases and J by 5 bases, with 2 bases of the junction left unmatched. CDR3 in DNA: TGTGCCACCAGCAGAGATAGCGGGGGGGCGGAGACCCAGTACTTC. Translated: CATSRDSGGAETQYF.

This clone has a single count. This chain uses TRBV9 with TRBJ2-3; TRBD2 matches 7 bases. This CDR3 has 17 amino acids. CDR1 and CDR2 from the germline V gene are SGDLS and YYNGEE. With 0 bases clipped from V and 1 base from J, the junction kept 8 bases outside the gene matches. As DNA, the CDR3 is TGTGCCAGCAGCGTAGCTGATCTGGGGGGGGGCACAGATACGCAGTATTTT. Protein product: CASSVADLGGGTDTQYF.

CDR3 region: CASSYEGRDLAGYTF. DNA of the CDR3: TGTGCCAGCAGTTATGAGGGTAGGGACCTGGCTGGCTACACCTTC. The chain carries TRBV6-6 and TRBJ1-2; tentative D call: TRBD1 (5 bases). Germline-derived CDR1 and CDR2 are MNHNY and SVGAGI (reference sequence). The CDR3 runs to 15 residues. V shed 3 bases and J shed 7 bases, with 18 bases lying between them.

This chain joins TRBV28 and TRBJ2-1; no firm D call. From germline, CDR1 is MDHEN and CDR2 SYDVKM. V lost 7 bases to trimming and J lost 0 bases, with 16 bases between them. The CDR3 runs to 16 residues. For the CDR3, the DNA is TGTGCCAGCATCCGTTCGGTACATTTCTCCTACAATGAGCAGTTCTTC. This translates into CASIRSVHFSYNEQFF. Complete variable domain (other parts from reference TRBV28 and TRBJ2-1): DVKVTQSSRYLVKRTGEKVFLECVQDMDHENMFWYRQDPGLGLRLIYFSYDVKMKEKGDIPEGYSVSREKKERFSLILESASTNQTSMYLCASIRSVHFSYNEQFFGPGTRLTVL.

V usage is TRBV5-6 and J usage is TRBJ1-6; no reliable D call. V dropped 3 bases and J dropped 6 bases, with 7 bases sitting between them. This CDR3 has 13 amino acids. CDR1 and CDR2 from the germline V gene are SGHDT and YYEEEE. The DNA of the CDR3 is TGTGCCAGCAGCTCTCAGCCTAATTCACCCCTCCACTTT. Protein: CASSSQPNSPLHF.

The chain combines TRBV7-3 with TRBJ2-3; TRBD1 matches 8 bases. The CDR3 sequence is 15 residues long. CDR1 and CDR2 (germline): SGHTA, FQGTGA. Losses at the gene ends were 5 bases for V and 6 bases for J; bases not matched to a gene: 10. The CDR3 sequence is CASSRLDREGDTQYF. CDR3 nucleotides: TGTGCCAGCAGCCGTCTGGACAGGGAAGGTGATACGCAGTATTTT.

The CDR3 DNA is TGTGCCAGCAGTCAAGACAGGGGGCGACTTGGCTACACCTTC. Amino acid sequence: CASSQDRGRLGYTF. This sequence joins TRBV6-1 and TRBJ1-2; 10 nucleotides align to TRBD1. Germline V lookup: CDR1 MNHNS, CDR2 SASEGT. With 5 bases clipped from V and 7 bases from J, the junction kept 7 bases outside the gene matches. The CDR3 has 14 amino acids.

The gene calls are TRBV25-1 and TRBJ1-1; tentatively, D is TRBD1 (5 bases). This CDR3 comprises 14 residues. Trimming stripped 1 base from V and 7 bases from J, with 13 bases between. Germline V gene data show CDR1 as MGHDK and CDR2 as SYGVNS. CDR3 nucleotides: TGTGCCAGCAGTGAATGGGGGAGGGGTGGTGAAGCTTTCTTT. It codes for CASSEWGRGGEAFF.

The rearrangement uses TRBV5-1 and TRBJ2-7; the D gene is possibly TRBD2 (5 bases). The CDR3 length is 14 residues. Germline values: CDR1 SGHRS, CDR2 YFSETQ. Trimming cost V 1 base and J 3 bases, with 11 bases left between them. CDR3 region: CASSLSTSDYEQYF. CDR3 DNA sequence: TGCGCCAGCAGCTTGTCTACTAGTGACTACGAGCAGTACTTC.

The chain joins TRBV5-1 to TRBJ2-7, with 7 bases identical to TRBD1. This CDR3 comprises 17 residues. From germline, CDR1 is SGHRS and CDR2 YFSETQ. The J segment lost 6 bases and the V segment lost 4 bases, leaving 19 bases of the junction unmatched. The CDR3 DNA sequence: TGCGCCAGCAGCCCCCTGGCGAGGGGTACAGGGGATCCCGAGCAGTACTTC. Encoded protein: CASSPLARGTGDPEQYF.

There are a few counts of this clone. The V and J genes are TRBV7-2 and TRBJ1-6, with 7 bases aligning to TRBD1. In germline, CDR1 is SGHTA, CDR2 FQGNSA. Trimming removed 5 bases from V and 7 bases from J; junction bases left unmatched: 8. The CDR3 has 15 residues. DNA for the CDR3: TGTGCCAGCAGCCCGGGGACAGCCGGCAATTCACCCCTCCACTTT. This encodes CASSPGTAGNSPLHF.

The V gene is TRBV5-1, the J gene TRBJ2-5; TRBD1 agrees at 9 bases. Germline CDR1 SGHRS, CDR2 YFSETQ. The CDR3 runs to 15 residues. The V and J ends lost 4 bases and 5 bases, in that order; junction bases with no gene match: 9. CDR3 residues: CASSNPQGAGETQYF. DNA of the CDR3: TGCGCCAGCAGCAACCCACAGGGGGCGGGGGAGACCCAGTACTTC.

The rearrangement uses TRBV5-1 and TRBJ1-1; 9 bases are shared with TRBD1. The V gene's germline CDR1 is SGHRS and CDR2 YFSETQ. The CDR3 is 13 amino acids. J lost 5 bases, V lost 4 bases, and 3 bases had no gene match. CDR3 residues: CASSRTGATEAFF. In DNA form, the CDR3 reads TGCGCCAGCAGCCGGACAGGGGCGACTGAAGCTTTCTTT.

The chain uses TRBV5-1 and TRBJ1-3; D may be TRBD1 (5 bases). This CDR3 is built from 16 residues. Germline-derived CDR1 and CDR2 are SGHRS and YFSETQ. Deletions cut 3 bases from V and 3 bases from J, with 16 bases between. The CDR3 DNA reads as TGCGCCAGCAGCTCGGGGCGGTCTTGGAATGGAAACACCATATATTTT. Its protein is CASSSGRSWNGNTIYF. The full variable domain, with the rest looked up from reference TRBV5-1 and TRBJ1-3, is KAGVTQTPRYLIKTRGQQVTLSCSPISGHRSVSWYQQTPGQGLQFLFEYFSETQRNKGNFPGRFSGRQFSNSRSEMNVSTLELGDSALYLCASSSGRSWNGNTIYFGEGSWLTVV.

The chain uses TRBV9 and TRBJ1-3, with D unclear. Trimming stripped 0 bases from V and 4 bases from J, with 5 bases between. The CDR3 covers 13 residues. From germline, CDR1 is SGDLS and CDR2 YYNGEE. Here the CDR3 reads CASSVVGGNTIYF. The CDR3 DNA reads TGTGCCAGCAGCGTAGTTGGAGGAAACACCATATATTTT.